This TCR beta chain was recovered during a study of OX40 agonist ivuxolimab in advanced cancers. Study summary: Two patients with cutaneous melanoma and one with hepatocellular carcinoma, three in total, showed partial responses.

TCRdb's copy holds only in-frame clones and misses some; the assay was immunoSEQ multiplex PCR. Seen here are about 40,000 clones, 85% observed once, and the top ten hold approximately 35%. Trimming pared 5 bases from V and 6 bases from J, leaving 15 bases between. Per the germline V gene, CDR1 is MNHEY and CDR2 is SMNVEV (reference sequence). This CDR3 contains 14 residues. The origin of this receptor is an adult with an advanced solid tumor such as melanoma, head and neck, liver or kidney cancer. The rearrangement links TRBV27 to TRBJ2-3, with D possibly called TRBD1 or TRBD2 (6 bases each). Sample: CD4+ or CD8+ T cells sorted from blood, taken in a trial of the OX40 agonist ivuxolimab. The DNA for the CDR3 is TGTGCCAGCAGTCTACGGGGGCCCCCTGATACGCAGTATTTT. As protein: CASSLRGPPDTQYF.